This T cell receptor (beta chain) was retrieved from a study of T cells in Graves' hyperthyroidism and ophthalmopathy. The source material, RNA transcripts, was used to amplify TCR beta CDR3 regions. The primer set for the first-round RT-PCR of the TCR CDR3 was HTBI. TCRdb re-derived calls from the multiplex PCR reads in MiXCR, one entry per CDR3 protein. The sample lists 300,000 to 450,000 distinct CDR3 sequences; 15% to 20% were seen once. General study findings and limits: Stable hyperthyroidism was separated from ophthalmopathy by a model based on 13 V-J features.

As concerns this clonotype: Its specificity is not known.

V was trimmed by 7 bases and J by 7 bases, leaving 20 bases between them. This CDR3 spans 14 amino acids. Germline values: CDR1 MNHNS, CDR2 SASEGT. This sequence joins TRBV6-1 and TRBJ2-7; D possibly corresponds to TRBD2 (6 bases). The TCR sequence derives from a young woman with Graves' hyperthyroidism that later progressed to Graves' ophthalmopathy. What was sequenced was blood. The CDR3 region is CASMMGRGLWEQYF. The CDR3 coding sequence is TGTGCCAGCATGATGGGGCGGGGACTTTGGGAGCAGTACTTC.